The 3 T cell receptor beta chains below all came from one sample that was sequenced in a study of blood T cell repertoires in COVID-19. Profiling relied on immunoSEQ multiplex PCR, and the TCRdb table lists in-frame clones only, not all of them. The table has some 190,000 clones, approximately 84% seen once. Sequenced: peripheral blood. These TCRs come from a woman aged 70 to 79 with active or convalescent COVID-19.

This rearrangement joins TRBV6-5 to TRBJ1-6; TRBD1 matches 11 bases. CDR3 length equals 15 residues. J lost 7 bases, V lost 6 bases, and 5 bases had no gene match. Germline V gives CDR1 MNHEY, CDR2 SVGAGI. CDR3 sequence reads: CASSLRTGGNSPLHF. The CDR3 bases are TGTGCCAGCAGCCTCCGGACAGGGGGCAATTCACCCCTCCACTTT.

The gene calls are TRBV29-1 and TRBJ2-5; 10 bases agree with TRBD1. V was clipped by 6 bases and J by 5 bases; unmatched bases: 6. The CDR3 runs 13 residues. Germline-derived CDR1 and CDR2 are SQVTM and ANQGSEA. CDR3 residues: CSVPGQGSETQYF. In DNA form, the CDR3 reads TGCAGCGTCCCGGGACAGGGGTCGGAGACCCAGTACTTC.

This clone appeared a single time. The genes are TRBV29-1 and TRBJ2-1; 8 bases align to TRBD2. The CDR3 runs to 14 residues. J lost 7 bases, V lost 5 bases, and 10 bases had no gene match. Germline assignment: CDR1 SQVTM and CDR2 ANQGSEA. For the CDR3, the DNA is TGCAGCGTTCAAAGCGGGAGTCCTCTAAATGAGCAGTTCTTC. It specifies CSVQSGSPLNEQFF.